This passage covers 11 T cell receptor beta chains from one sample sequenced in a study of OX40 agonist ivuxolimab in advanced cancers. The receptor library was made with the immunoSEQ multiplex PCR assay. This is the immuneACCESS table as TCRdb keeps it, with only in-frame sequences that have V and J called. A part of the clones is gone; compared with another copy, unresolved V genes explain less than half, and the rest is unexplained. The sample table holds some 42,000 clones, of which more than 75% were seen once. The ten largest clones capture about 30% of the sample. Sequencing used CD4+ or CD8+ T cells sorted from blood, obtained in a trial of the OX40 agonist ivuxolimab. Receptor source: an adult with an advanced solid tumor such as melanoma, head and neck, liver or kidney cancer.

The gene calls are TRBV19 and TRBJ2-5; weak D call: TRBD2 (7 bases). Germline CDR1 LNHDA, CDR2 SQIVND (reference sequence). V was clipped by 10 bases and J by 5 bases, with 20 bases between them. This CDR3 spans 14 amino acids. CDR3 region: CATTPGGQPETQYF. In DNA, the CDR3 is TGTGCCACTACGCCGGGGGGCCAGCCGGAGACCCAGTACTTC.

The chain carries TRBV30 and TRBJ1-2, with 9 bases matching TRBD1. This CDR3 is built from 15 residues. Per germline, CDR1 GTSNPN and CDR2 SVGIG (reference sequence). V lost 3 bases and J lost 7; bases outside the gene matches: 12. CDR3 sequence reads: CAWRTLDRGAIGYTF. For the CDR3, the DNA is TGTGCCTGGAGGACCTTGGACAGGGGTGCTATTGGCTACACCTTC.

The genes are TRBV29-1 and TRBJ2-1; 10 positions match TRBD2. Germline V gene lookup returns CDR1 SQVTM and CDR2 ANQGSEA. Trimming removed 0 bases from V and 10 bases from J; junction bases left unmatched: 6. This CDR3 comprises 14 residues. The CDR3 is CSVEDIVLAGEQFF. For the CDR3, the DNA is TGCAGCGTTGAAGATATAGTACTAGCGGGGGAGCAGTTCTTC.

CDR3 in amino acids: CASSRDSPHEQYF. CDR3 DNA sequence: TGTGCCAGCAGTCGGGACTCCCCCCACGAGCAGTACTTC. The chain joins TRBV6-1 to TRBJ2-7, with D possibly matching TRBD2 (6 bases). V was clipped by 5 bases and J by 5 bases, with 13 bases between them. There are 13 residues in the CDR3. Germline loops: CDR1 MNHNS, CDR2 SASEGT.

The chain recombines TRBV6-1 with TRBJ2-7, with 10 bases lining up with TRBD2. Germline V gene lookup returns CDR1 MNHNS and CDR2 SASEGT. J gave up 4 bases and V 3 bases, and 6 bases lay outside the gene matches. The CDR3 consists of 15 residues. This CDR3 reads CASSDSGRNMYEQYF. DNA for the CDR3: TGTGCCAGCAGTGATAGCGGGAGGAATATGTACGAGCAGTACTTC.

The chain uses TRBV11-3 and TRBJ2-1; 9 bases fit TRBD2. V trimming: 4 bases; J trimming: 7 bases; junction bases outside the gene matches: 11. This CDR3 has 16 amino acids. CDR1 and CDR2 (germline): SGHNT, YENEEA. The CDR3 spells CASSSLGLAGRNEQFF. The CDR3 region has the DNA TGTGCCAGCAGCTCCCTCGGGCTAGCGGGGAGAAATGAGCAGTTCTTC.

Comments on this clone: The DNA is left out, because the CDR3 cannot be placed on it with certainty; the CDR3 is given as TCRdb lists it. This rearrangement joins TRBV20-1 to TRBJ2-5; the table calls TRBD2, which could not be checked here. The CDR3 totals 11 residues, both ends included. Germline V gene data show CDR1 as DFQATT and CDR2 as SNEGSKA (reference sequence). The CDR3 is CSARVAGGSYF.

The CDR3 region is CASSLQQVEQYF. The CDR3 DNA reads TGTGCCAGCAGCTTACAACAGGTCGAGCAGTACTTC. This chain uses TRBV5-5 with TRBJ2-7; weak D call: TRBD1 (5 bases). Germline CDR1 and CDR2: SGHKS and YYEKEE (reference sequence). The CDR3 loop spans 12 amino acids. Trimming shortened V by 2 bases and J by 6 bases, and 9 bases separated the two germline ends.

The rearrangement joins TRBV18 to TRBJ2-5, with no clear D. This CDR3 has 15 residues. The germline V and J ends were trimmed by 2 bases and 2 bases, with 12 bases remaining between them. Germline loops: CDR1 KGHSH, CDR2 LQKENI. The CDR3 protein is CASSPGYARQETQYF. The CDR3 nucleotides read TGTGCCAGCTCACCAGGGTATGCTAGGCAAGAGACCCAGTACTTC. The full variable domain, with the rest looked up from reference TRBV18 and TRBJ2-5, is NAGVMQNPRHLVRRRGQEARLRCSPMKGHSHVYWYRQLPEEGLKFMVYLQKENIIDESGMPKERFSAEFPKEGPSILRIQQVVRGDSAAYFCASSPGYARQETQYFGPGTRLLVL.

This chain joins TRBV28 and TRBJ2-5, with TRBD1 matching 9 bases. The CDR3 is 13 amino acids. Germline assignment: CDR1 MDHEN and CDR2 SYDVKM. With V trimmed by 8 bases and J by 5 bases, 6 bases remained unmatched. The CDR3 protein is CASATGGRETQYF. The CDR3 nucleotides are TGTGCCAGCGCAACAGGGGGCAGGGAGACCCAGTACTTC.

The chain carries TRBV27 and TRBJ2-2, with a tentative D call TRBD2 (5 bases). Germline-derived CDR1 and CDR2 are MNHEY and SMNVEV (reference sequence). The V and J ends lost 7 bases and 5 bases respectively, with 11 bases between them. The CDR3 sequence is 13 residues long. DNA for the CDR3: TGTGCCAGCATGGGAGCGAGGACCGGGGAGCTGTTTTTT. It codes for CASMGARTGELFF.